The 10 T cell receptor beta chains below come from one sample, sequenced in a study of T cells in women clearing cervical HPV infection (dated by TCRdb to 2016 to 2019). Library preparation was by the immunoSEQ multiplex PCR assay. TCRdb mirrors the immuneACCESS table, restricted to in-frame sequences. Some clones are absent from its copies; in checked studies, under half trace to an unresolved V gene, and the reason for the others is unknown. The sample table gives 45,000 to 55,000 clones. The ten largest clones add up to roughly 1.6% of the sample. The sequenced sample consisted of blood buffy coat. All receptors derive from a woman aged 18 to 75 with a cervical HPV16 infection that either progressed to CIN3+ or cleared (not recorded which).

Details on this clone: Read coverage stops 3 residues before the CDR3 terminus; the germline J gene supplies the remainder. This sequence joins TRBV5-1 and TRBJ1-3; D possibly corresponds to TRBD1 (6 bases). Trimming cost V 4 bases and J 0 bases, with 14 bases left between them. The CDR3 consists of 16 residues. Germline values: CDR1 SGHRS, CDR2 YFSETQ. The CDR3 DNA, read in part, is TGCGCCAGCAGCCAACAACAGGGCCACTCTGGAAACACC. This translates into CASSQQQGHSGNT. The entire CDR3 sequence reads CASSQQQGHSGNTIYF. The full variable domain, completed using reference TRBV5-1 and TRBJ1-3, is KAGVTQTPRYLIKTRGQQVTLSCSPISGHRSVSWYQQTPGQGLQFLFEYFSETQRNKGNFPGRFSGRQFSNSRSEMNVSTLELGDSALYLCASSQQQGHSGNTIYFGEGSWLTVV.

With respect to this clone: The CDR3 is cut off 3 residues early in the read; its end comes from the germline J gene. This chain links TRBV7-6 with TRBJ1-2; possible D gene TRBD1, 5 bases. CDR3 size: 14 residues. V was trimmed by 1 base and J by 3 bases, leaving 9 bases between them. Germline-derived CDR1 and CDR2 are SGHVS and FNYEAQ. The sequenced CDR3 bases are TGTGCCAGCAGCTTAGATCAGGGTGACTATGGC. Translation gives CASSLDQGDYG. The full CDR3 reads CASSLDQGDYGYTF.

The CDR3 bases that were read are TGTGCCAGCAGCGACCTAGGGGCAGATACG. Amino acid sequence: CASSDLGADT. The full CDR3 protein reads CASSDLGADTQYF. The V gene is TRBV28, the J gene TRBJ2-3, with TRBD1 as a possible D gene (5 bases). The CDR3 is cut off 3 residues early in the read; its end comes from the germline J gene. The CDR3 is made up of 13 amino acids. Germline-derived CDR1 and CDR2 are MDHEN and SYDVKM. V dropped 6 bases and J dropped 4 bases, with 11 bases sitting between them.

Notes on this clone: With the read ending 3 residues before the CDR3 end, the germline J gene is used to fill in that end. The gene calls are TRBV7-8 and TRBJ2-2, with D perhaps TRBD1 (5 bases). Trimming shortened V by 5 bases and J by 8 bases, and 15 bases separated the two germline ends. Germline V gene lookup returns CDR1 SGHVS and CDR2 FQNEAQ. The CDR3 spans 14 residues. The CDR3 DNA, read in part, is TGTGCCAGCAGCGCTCGATACAGACAGGGGGAG. Amino acid sequence: CASSARYRQGE. The CDR3, in full, reads CASSARYRQGELFF.

On this clone itself: The read falls 3 residues short of the CDR3 end, and the missing part is taken from the germline J gene. The chain links TRBV5-6 to TRBJ2-6; D is unclear. The ends were cut back, 0 bases at V and 0 bases at J, with 4 bases in the middle. CDR1 and CDR2 (germline): SGHDT, YYEEEE. The CDR3 contains 15 residues. Incomplete CDR3 DNA: TGTGCCAGCAGCTTGGCTGTCTCTGGGGCCAACGTC. This gives the protein CASSLAVSGANV. The whole CDR3 region reads CASSLAVSGANVLTF.

With regard to this clone: The CDR3 end falls 3 residues outside the read, so it is completed with the germline J gene. The chain couples TRBV7-2 to TRBJ2-5; perhaps TRBD1 as D (5 bases). The CDR3 contains 15 residues. V was clipped by 2 bases and J by 1 base, with 11 bases between them. Germline V CDR1 and CDR2: SGHTA, FQGNSA. CDR3 DNA (partial): TGTGCCAGCAGCTTACCCCAGGGCCTCCAAGAGACC. It yields the protein CASSLPQGLQET. From start to end, the CDR3 is CASSLPQGLQETQYF.

Points on this clone: The read comes to an end 3 residues before the CDR3 does, leaving the germline J gene to fill in the end. V and J are TRBV5-1 and TRBJ1-2; a weak D match, TRBD1 (6 bases). V lost 0 bases, J lost 4 bases, and 16 bases lay in between. CDR1 and CDR2 (germline): SGHRS, YFSETQ. The CDR3 covers 16 residues. Incomplete CDR3 DNA: TGCGCCAGCAGCTTGGCCGACTTCACAGGGCCCTATGGC. It yields the protein CASSLADFTGPYG. The full CDR3 protein reads CASSLADFTGPYGYTF. Full variable domain (missing parts from reference TRBV5-1 and TRBJ1-2): KAGVTQTPRYLIKTRGQQVTLSCSPISGHRSVSWYQQTPGQGLQFLFEYFSETQRNKGNFPGRFSGRQFSNSRSEMNVSTLELGDSALYLCASSLADFTGPYGYTFGSGTRLTVV.

To note about this clone: Sequencing ends 3 residues short of the CDR3 end; the germline J gene provides the rest. This rearrangement joins TRBV5-4 to TRBJ2-4, with D possibly being TRBD2 (6 bases). This CDR3 is built from 15 residues. V gave up 0 bases and J gave up 8 bases, with 15 bases separating them. The germline V gene encodes CDR1 SGHNT and CDR2 YYREEE (reference sequence). CDR3 amino acids: CASSLGGGLRDIQYF. The CDR3 DNA, read in part, is TGTGCCAGCAGCTTGGGAGGAGGGCTGCGTGACATT.

Notes on this clone: Coverage ceases 3 residues before the CDR3 finishes, and the germline J gene fills in the end. The gene calls are TRBV19 and TRBJ1-6; D might be TRBD1 (5 bases). CDR1 and CDR2 from the germline V gene are LNHDA and SQIVND (reference sequence). The CDR3 sequence is 15 residues long. V shed 2 bases and J shed 9 bases, with 14 bases lying between them. Incomplete CDR3 DNA: TGTGCCAGTAGTATACAGGGAGGTGGTCGTTCACCC. Its protein is CASSIQGGGRSP. The whole CDR3 protein reads CASSIQGGGRSPLHF.

In regard to this clone: The DNA ends 3 residues before the CDR3 does, and the rest of the CDR3 is filled in from the germline J gene. The chain has TRBV4-2 and TRBJ2-3, with 10 bases identical to TRBD1. V dropped 4 bases and J dropped 3; count of bases not matched to a gene: 10. Germline-derived CDR1 and CDR2 are LGHNA and YNFKEQ. The CDR3 runs 17 residues. CDR3 region: CASSLGWTGGRTDTQYF. The sequenced CDR3 bases are TGTGCCAGCAGCCTCGGATGGACAGGGGGACGTACAGATACG.